The entry below gives a single TCR beta chain sequence along with its context. The CDR3 contains 15 residues. Trimming took off 3 bases at V and 6 bases at J, with 18 bases between the two ends. In germline, CDR1 is SGHTA, CDR2 FQGNSA. Repertoires were generated with immunoSEQ multiplex PCR, while TCRdb's copy carries only in-frame clones and drops some. The repertoire holds 500,000 to 750,000 clones, with approximately 88% as singletons. The data were taken from a study of shared T cell receptors in the human thymus. This sample was shared with a second study, whose subject was human thymus T cells.

The TCR was taken from a boy in the first two years of life with a congenital heart defect. This chain connects TRBV7-2 to TRBJ2-7; the D gene is possibly TRBD2 (5 bases). Sequencing was carried out using thymocytes. CDR3 loop: CASSFSSGLVGEQYF. As DNA, the CDR3 is TGTGCCAGCAGCTTCTCCAGCGGTCTTGTGGGCGAGCAGTACTTC. Full variable domain (missing parts from reference TRBV7-2 and TRBJ2-7): GAGVSQSPSNKVTEKGKDVELRCDPISGHTALYWYRQSLGQGLEFLIYFQGNSAPDKSGLPSDRFSAERTGGSVSTLTIQRTQQEDSAVYLCASSFSSGLVGEQYFGPGTRLTVT.